This is a list of T cell receptor beta chains from one sample in a study of identical twins. TCRdb used MiXCR to reprocess the 5' RACE reads, holding one entry per CDR3 protein. Of about 200,000 distinct CDR3 sequences detected, about 10% appear once; the ten largest clones hold about 9.1%. Sequenced sample: memory T cells sorted from blood. The receptors stem from a man in his fifties or sixties in good health. CDR3s include the opening cysteine and the closing phenylalanine or tryptophan. A D gene is named only where the DNA matches it firmly. Clone size appears in some rows only: once, few, many, or a class for an expanded clone.

cdr3_aa	cdr3_nt	v_call	cdr3_length	clone_size	d_call	j_call
CASSLRLAGNYNEQFF	TGTGCCAGCAGTTTACGGCTAGCGGGAAACTACAATGAGCAGTTCTTC	TRBV12-3/TRBV12-4	16	NA	TRBD2	TRBJ2-1
CAISGQRNTEAFF	TGTGCCATCAGTGGACAGCGAAACACTGAAGCTTTCTTT	TRBV10-3	13	many	NA	TRBJ1-1
CASSQMLGSRGGSGANVLTF	TGTGCCAGCAGCCAAATGCTTGGTTCCAGGGGAGGTTCTGGGGCCAACGTCCTGACTTTC	TRBV3-1	20	few	NA	TRBJ2-6
CASSQGGQTASYEQYF	TGTGCCAGCAGCCAAGGAGGTCAGACAGCCTCCTACGAGCAGTACTTC	TRBV4-2	16	many	NA	TRBJ2-7
CASSLHRAAGEQYF	TGTGCCAGCAGCTTACACAGGGCCGCGGGAGAGCAGTACTTC	TRBV7-2	14	NA	NA	TRBJ2-7
CASSLGGRNSYNEQFF	TGTGCCAGCAGCTTAGGGGGACGGAACTCCTACAATGAGCAGTTCTTC	TRBV7-2	16	NA	NA	TRBJ2-1
CAIGPGGREKLFF	TGTGCCATCGGCCCCGGGGGTCGGGAAAAACTGTTTTTT	TRBV10-3	13	NA	NA	TRBJ1-4
CASNGQGRNEQFF	TGTGCCAGCAACGGACAGGGGCGGAATGAGCAGTTCTTC	TRBV11-2	13	few	TRBD1	TRBJ2-1
CASSPPRDRVSSSGNTIYF	TGTGCCAGCTCACCACCTCGGGACAGGGTCTCTAGCTCTGGAAACACCATATATTTT	TRBV18	19	NA	TRBD1	TRBJ1-3
CASSQDWGGAGELFF	TGTGCCAGCAGCCAAGATTGGGGGGGAGCCGGGGAGCTGTTTTTT	TRBV4-2	15	many	TRBD2	TRBJ2-2
CASSPKSSYEQYF	TGTGCCAGCTCACCAAAGAGCTCCTACGAGCAGTACTTC	TRBV18	13	few	NA	TRBJ2-7
CASSFVGDGELFF	TGTGCCAGCAGTTTTGTCGGAGACGGGGAGCTGTTTTTT	TRBV28	13	few	NA	TRBJ2-2
CSARQAYNEQFF	TGCAGCGCCCGACAGGCCTACAATGAGCAGTTCTTC	TRBV29-1	12	NA	NA	TRBJ2-1
CAGELDSSYNSPLHF	TGTGCCGGTGAGCTGGATAGCTCCTATAATTCACCCCTCCACTTT	TRBV30	15	NA	NA	TRBJ1-6
CASSLGVHTGNTIYF	TGTGCCAGCAGCTTAGGGGTCCACACAGGAAACACCATATATTTT	TRBV7-2	15	many	NA	TRBJ1-3
CASSEEQATQYF	TGTGCCAGCAGTGAGGAACAGGCGACCCAGTACTTC	TRBV2	12	few	NA	TRBJ2-5
CAWSSGQTYEQYF	TGTGCCTGGAGTTCGGGGCAGACTTACGAGCAGTACTTC	TRBV30	13	NA	NA	TRBJ2-7
CSARDGDTGELFF	TGCAGTGCTAGAGATGGGGATACCGGGGAGCTGTTTTTT	TRBV20-1	13	many	NA	TRBJ2-2
CASSQPGLGTGELFF	TGTGCCAGCAGCCAACCGGGTCTCGGGACCGGGGAGCTGTTTTTT	TRBV3-1	15	many	NA	TRBJ2-2
CSARRGGPLNEQFF	TGCAGTGCCCGCCGGGGGGGCCCCTTGAATGAGCAGTTCTTC	TRBV20-1	14	NA	TRBD2	TRBJ2-1
CASSKMEGTQYF	TGTGCCAGCAGCAAGATGGAGGGGACCCAGTACTTC	TRBV7-9	12	many	NA	TRBJ2-5
CASSPGQANYGYTF	TGTGCCAGCAGCCCTGGACAGGCTAACTATGGCTACACCTTC	TRBV6-1	14	many	TRBD1	TRBJ1-2
CSARDGGGGHNEQFF	TGCAGTGCTAGAGATGGTGGCGGGGGTCACAATGAGCAGTTCTTC	TRBV20-1	15	many	TRBD2	TRBJ2-1
CASRPRASSYNEQFF	TGTGCCAGCCGACCCAGGGCGAGCTCCTACAATGAGCAGTTCTTC	TRBV6-2/TRBV6-3	15	many	NA	TRBJ2-1
CASRAIRDRGPVEQYF	TGTGCCAGCAGAGCAATCCGGGACAGGGGCCCCGTCGAGCAGTACTTC	TRBV6-1	16	NA	TRBD1	TRBJ2-7
CATSDRTYNEQFF	TGTGCCACCAGTGATCGGACCTACAATGAGCAGTTCTTC	TRBV24-1	13	NA	NA	TRBJ2-1
CASSLASGSNEQFF	TGTGCCAGCAGTTTAGCTAGCGGGAGTAATGAGCAGTTCTTC	TRBV28	14	few	TRBD2	TRBJ2-1
CASSPRPGVDEQYF	TGTGCCAGCAGCCCCCGGCCAGGGGTCGACGAGCAGTACTTC	TRBV11-2	14	few	NA	TRBJ2-7
CASSSEDRGNTEAFF	TGTGCCAGCAGTTCTGAGGACAGGGGAAACACTGAAGCTTTCTTT	TRBV12-3/TRBV12-4	15	NA	TRBD1	TRBJ1-1
CASSHWTGLLNNEQFF	TGTGCCAGCAGCCACTGGACAGGGCTTCTTAACAATGAGCAGTTCTTC	TRBV7-9	16	few	TRBD1	TRBJ2-1
CASRPQGGKPEAFF	TGTGCCAGCAGGCCTCAGGGAGGCAAGCCTGAAGCTTTCTTT	TRBV3-1	14	NA	NA	TRBJ1-1
CSAIRDGYTGELFF	TGCAGTGCAATCCGGGACGGGTACACCGGGGAGCTGTTTTTT	TRBV20-1	14	many	NA	TRBJ2-2
CASMGMYWGNSPLHF	TGTGCCAGCATGGGGATGTACTGGGGGAATTCACCCCTCCACTTT	TRBV28	15	NA	NA	TRBJ1-6
CASSANQGPRTEAFF	TGTGCCAGCAGTGCTAACCAGGGGCCGAGGACTGAAGCTTTCTTT	TRBV28	15	few	NA	TRBJ1-1
CASSYSEGRYQPQHF	TGTGCCAGCAGTTACTCAGAGGGTCGGTATCAGCCCCAGCATTTT	TRBV6-2/TRBV6-3	15	few	NA	TRBJ1-5
CASSLAAQETQYF	TGCGCCAGCAGCTTGGCCGCCCAAGAGACCCAGTACTTC	TRBV5-1	13	many	NA	TRBJ2-5
CSANPTRAYEQYF	TGCAGCGCTAACCCCACGAGGGCCTACGAGCAGTACTTC	TRBV20-1	13	many	NA	TRBJ2-7
CASSLAQGRNTEAFF	TGTGCCAGCAGTTTAGCCCAGGGACGGAACACTGAAGCTTTCTTT	TRBV12-3/TRBV12-4	15	many	NA	TRBJ1-1
CAWTLGLKTQYF	TGTGCCTGGACCTTGGGGTTGAAGACCCAGTACTTC	TRBV30	12	NA	NA	TRBJ2-5
CSATRLAGSSYNEQFF	TGCAGTGCCACAAGGCTAGCGGGAAGCTCCTACAATGAGCAGTTCTTC	TRBV20-1	16	NA	TRBD2	TRBJ2-1
CSATQGGNTEAFF	TGCAGTGCTACACAGGGGGGAAACACTGAAGCTTTCTTT	TRBV20-1	13	many	TRBD1	TRBJ1-1
CASSELAGGVGAQYF	TGTGCCAGCAGCGAGCTAGCGGGGGGAGTCGGGGCCCAGTACTTC	TRBV7-2	15	few	TRBD2	TRBJ2-5
CASSQERAAGTDTQYF	TGTGCCAGCAGCCAAGAGCGGGCGGCGGGCACAGATACGCAGTATTTT	TRBV4-2	16	many	NA	TRBJ2-3
CATSDPGQGINEQFF	TGTGCCACCAGTGACCCCGGACAGGGGATTAATGAGCAGTTCTTC	TRBV24-1	15	few	TRBD1	TRBJ2-1
CASSLAGAGGGGEQFF	TGCGCCAGCAGCTTGGCCGGAGCGGGGGGAGGGGGTGAGCAGTTCTTC	TRBV5-1	16	many	TRBD2	TRBJ2-1
CASSLVGEPLHF	TGTGCCAGCAGTTTAGTTGGGGAACCCCTCCACTTT	TRBV28	12	many	NA	TRBJ1-6
CASSFPGTGSNIQYF	TGTGCCAGCAGTTTTCCCGGGACAGGGTCGAACATTCAGTACTTC	TRBV28	15	few	TRBD1	TRBJ2-4
CASSQVFSFYGYTF	TGCGCCAGCAGCCAAGTATTTAGCTTCTATGGCTACACCTTC	TRBV4-1	14	many	NA	TRBJ1-2
CASSPRTASTDTQYF	TGTGCCAGCAGCCCCAGGACGGCTAGCACAGATACGCAGTATTTT	TRBV11-2	15	few	NA	TRBJ2-3
CASSFGIEGNQPQHF	TGTGCCAGCAGTTTCGGGATTGAGGGCAATCAGCCCCAGCATTTT	TRBV6-5	15	few	NA	TRBJ1-5
CASSPGTGGDYGYTF	TGTGCCAGCAGCCCCGGGACAGGGGGCGACTATGGCTACACCTTC	TRBV5-6	15	many	TRBD1	TRBJ1-2
CASSQFHLRRGPEAFF	TGCGCCAGCAGCCAATTCCACCTCCGTCGGGGCCCTGAAGCTTTCTTT	TRBV4-1	16	many	NA	TRBJ1-1
CAIRGGGGVDTQYF	TGTGCCATCAGGGGAGGGGGGGGCGTAGATACGCAGTATTTT	TRBV10-3	14	few	NA	TRBJ2-3